The 27 T cell receptor beta chains given below trace back to one sample, sequenced in a study of T cell repertoires in cytomegalovirus infection. TCRdb re-derived calls from the reads in MiXCR, one entry per CDR3 protein. The table records about 100,000 distinct CDR3 sequences, about a quarter of them present only once. The sequenced sample was CD8+ T cells from PBMCs. The origin of the receptors is a human donor in good health (CMV status not recorded). Some clones in this sample may be carry-over from other donors' samples.

This clonotype has more than one count but fewer than ten. The CDR3 bases are TGTGCCATCAGTGATGGCGGGAGGGCCCCGGAGACCCAGTACTTC. Translation gives CAISDGGRAPETQYF. This sequence joins TRBV10-3 and TRBJ2-5, with 9 bases identical to TRBD2. CDR1 is ENHRY, CDR2 SYGVKD, per germline. Germline trimming cut 3 bases from V and 5 bases from J; bases unmatched to any gene: 7. This CDR3 comprises 15 residues.

Many counts were recorded for this clonotype. J is TRBJ2-5 and V is TRBV20-1; 7 bases match TRBD2. The CDR3 spans 13 residues. V lost 6 bases and J lost 5; bases outside the gene matches: 9. CDR1 and CDR2 (germline): DFQATT, SNEGSKA (reference sequence). The CDR3 coding sequence is TGCAGTGCATCAGATGGGGGGGTGGAGACCCAGTACTTC. It encodes CSASDGGVETQYF.

The chain recombines TRBV7-3 with TRBJ2-2, with a weak D call TRBD1 (6 bases). Germline V CDR1 and CDR2: SGHTA, FQGTGA. The length of the CDR3 is 16 residues. V was pared by 6 bases and J by 0 bases, with 14 bases between. The CDR3 DNA is TGTGCCAGCAGACATCGACAGGACTCGAACACCGGGGAGCTGTTTTTT. Protein: CASRHRQDSNTGELFF.

J is TRBJ1-1 and V is TRBV7-3; the D gene is possibly TRBD1 (6 bases). The CDR3 has 15 residues. V was clipped by 6 bases and J by 3 bases, with 17 bases between them. Germline CDR1 and CDR2: SGHTA and FQGTGA. The CDR3 DNA sequence: TGTGCCAGCAGGGACCTCGGGGGGGCGCACACTGAAGCTTTCTTT. Amino acids: CASRDLGGAHTEAFF.

The CDR3 nucleotides read TGTGCCAGTGGGACAGGATACTACGAGCAGTACTTC. Translation gives CASGTGYYEQYF. The chain links TRBV14 to TRBJ2-7, with 8 bases identical to TRBD1. This CDR3 spans 12 amino acids. Germline values: CDR1 SGHDN, CDR2 FVKESK. Trimming removed 9 bases from V and 3 bases from J; junction bases left unmatched: 4.

This clonotype was observed a handful of times. The chain recombines TRBV28 with TRBJ2-6; 7 bases match TRBD2. The CDR3 covers 15 residues. The ends lost 2 bases at V and 4 bases at J; junction bases unmatched: 2. Germline V lookup: CDR1 MDHEN, CDR2 SYDVKM. The CDR3 region has the DNA TGTGCCAGCAGTTTAGCGGGGGAGGGGGCCAACGTCCTGACTTTC. Protein sequence: CASSLAGEGANVLTF.

This clonotype was seen ten or more times. CDR3: CASSQDHQVGNTEAFF. In DNA, the CDR3 is TGTGCCAGCAGCCAAGACCATCAGGTGGGGAACACTGAAGCTTTCTTT. The chain combines TRBV14 with TRBJ1-1; D ambiguous. The CDR3 is 16 residues long. The germline V gene encodes CDR1 SGHDN and CDR2 FVKESK. V was pared by 0 bases and J by 1 base, with 12 bases between.

This clonotype has at least ten counts. The gene calls are TRBV7-9 and TRBJ1-5, with 9 positions matching TRBD1. Germline CDR1 SEHNR, CDR2 FQNEAQ (reference sequence). V shed 4 bases, J shed 3 bases, and the junction held 7 bases outside the gene matches. The CDR3 consists of 16 residues. In DNA form, the CDR3 reads TGTGCCAGCAGCTCCACCGGGACAGGGATCAATCAGCCCCAGCATTTT. Amino acid sequence: CASSSTGTGINQPQHF.

This clonotype has only a few counts. The J gene is TRBJ2-1, the V gene TRBV2, with a possible D match to TRBD1 (6 bases). The V end lost 5 bases, the J end lost 7 bases, and 12 bases lay between the germline ends. Germline-derived CDR1 and CDR2 are SNHLY and FYNNEI. The CDR3 has 13 residues. The CDR3 loop is CASSQEQGNEQFF. The CDR3 coding sequence is TGTGCCAGCAGTCAAGAACAGGGAAATGAGCAGTTCTTC.

This clonotype was found many times. V gene TRBV7-3 combines with J gene TRBJ2-3; possibly TRBD2 for D (7 bases). The CDR3 runs 14 residues. CDR1 is SGHTA and CDR2 is FQGTGA in the germline V gene. The germline V and J ends were trimmed by 0 bases and 4 bases, with 8 bases remaining between them. The chain's CDR3 is CASSLTGGPDTQYF. In DNA form, the CDR3 reads TGTGCCAGCAGCTTAACGGGGGGGCCAGATACGCAGTATTTT.

This clonotype came up many times. The chain links TRBV7-8 to TRBJ1-2; 7 nucleotides agree with TRBD1. The V gene's germline CDR1 is SGHVS and CDR2 FQNEAQ. This CDR3 is 15 amino acids long. The ends lost 5 bases at V and 2 bases at J; junction bases unmatched: 8. CDR3 coding DNA: TGTGCCAGCAGCCATTCCTCGACAGGGAACTATGGCTACACCTTC. The encoded protein is CASSHSSTGNYGYTF. The full variable domain, rest sourced from reference TRBV7-8 and TRBJ1-2, is GAGVSQSPRYKVAKRGQDVALRCDPISGHVSLFWYQQALGQGPEFLTYFQNEAQLDKSGLPSDRFFAERPEGSVSTLKIQRTQQEDSAVYLCASSHSSTGNYGYTFGSGTRLTVV.

This clonotype occurred many times. The genes are TRBV7-2 and TRBJ2-3, with 9 nucleotides matching TRBD2. Unmatched junction bases numbered 12, after V lost 1 base and J lost 4 bases. Germline V lookup: CDR1 SGHTA, CDR2 FQGNSA. This CDR3 contains 18 residues. The CDR3 protein is CASSLDWLAGISADTQYF. The CDR3 region has the DNA TGTGCCAGCAGCTTAGATTGGCTAGCGGGGATCTCTGCAGATACGCAGTATTTT.

The chain recombines TRBV29-1 with TRBJ2-1; 7 nucleotides agree with TRBD2. CDR1 SQVTM and CDR2 ANQGSEA come from the germline V gene. With V trimmed by 0 bases and J by 1 base, 6 bases remained unmatched. The CDR3 has 16 residues. The CDR3 region has the DNA TGCAGCGTTGAAGATCCCGGGGAGGGGTCCTACAATGAGCAGTTCTTC. Its translation is CSVEDPGEGSYNEQFF.

This sequence joins TRBV7-9 and TRBJ1-5, with no clear D. CDR3 length: 13 residues. The germline V gene has CDR1 SEHNR and CDR2 FQNEAQ (reference sequence). Trimming cost V 5 bases and J 0 bases, with 5 bases left between them. The CDR3 bases are TGTGCCAGCAGCATTAATAGCAATCAGCCCCAGCATTTT. Translation: CASSINSNQPQHF.

This clonotype showed up just a few times. J is TRBJ2-7 and V is TRBV25-1; D perhaps matches TRBD1 (5 bases). This CDR3 comprises 12 residues. The V gene's germline CDR1 is MGHDK and CDR2 SYGVNS. V was trimmed by 3 bases and J by 4 bases, leaving 7 bases between them. The CDR3 sequence: CASSDTGYEQYF. CDR3 DNA: TGTGCCAGCAGTGACACAGGTTACGAGCAGTACTTC.

This clonotype was found a few times. This chain connects TRBV7-9 to TRBJ2-5; D is undetermined. V lost 5 bases and J lost 7, with 23 bases in between. CDR3 length: 16 residues. CDR1 and CDR2 from the germline V gene are SEHNR and FQNEAQ (reference sequence). CDR3 in DNA: TGTGCCAGCAGCCCGAACCCCCGGGCCCCCCCGCCGACCCAGTACTTC. Translated, it gives CASSPNPRAPPPTQYF.

This clonotype showed up just a few times. The rearrangement joins TRBV27 to TRBJ1-6; D unclear. Trimming removed 10 bases at V and 0 bases at J, with 16 bases between. The CDR3 is 16 residues long. Germline V gene data show CDR1 as MNHEY and CDR2 as SMNVEV (reference sequence). The CDR3 DNA reads as TGTGCCACGGCGTTAGACTCGGTCTCCTATAATTCACCCCTCCACTTT. It encodes CATALDSVSYNSPLHF.

The chain recombines TRBV15 with TRBJ1-1, with D possibly being TRBD1 (6 bases). The V end was cut by 0 bases, the J end by 4 bases, with 12 bases between. CDR1 LNHNV and CDR2 YYDKDF come from the germline V gene (reference sequence). The CDR3 is made up of 15 amino acids. This CDR3 is CATSRDRGQATEAFF. The CDR3 nucleotides are TGTGCCACCAGCAGAGATCGGGGACAAGCCACTGAAGCTTTCTTT.

As for this clonotype: An end of the junction differs from the germline gene, which may be a read error. This chain connects TRBV5-1 to TRBJ2-1, with 7 positions matching TRBD1. The germline V gene has CDR1 SGHRS and CDR2 YFSETQ. The length of the CDR3 is 15 residues. CDR3 DNA: TGCGCCAGCAGCTTGCGACAGGGTACCTACAATGAGCAGTCCTTC. This translates into CASSLRQGTYNEQSF.

This clonotype was seen a few times. This rearrangement joins TRBV2 to TRBJ2-1; D possibly uses TRBD1 or TRBD2 (5 bases each). Trimming removed 5 bases from V and 6 bases from J, with 14 bases in between. The CDR3 has 14 residues. The germline V gene has CDR1 SNHLY and CDR2 FYNNEI. The chain's CDR3 is CASSPRDGRNEQFF. CDR3 in DNA: TGTGCCAGCAGTCCCCGGGACGGGCGCAATGAGCAGTTCTTC.

The V and J genes are TRBV7-9 and TRBJ2-7; 11 nucleotides match TRBD1. This CDR3 has 16 residues. The ends lost 4 bases at V and 5 bases at J; junction bases unmatched: 10. The germline CDR1 and CDR2 sequences are SEHNR and FQNEAQ (reference sequence). CDR3 region: CASSSNGQGAIDEQYF. In DNA form, the CDR3 reads TGTGCCAGCAGCTCTAATGGACAGGGGGCGATCGACGAGCAGTACTTC. Using reference TRBV7-9 and TRBJ2-7 for the parts outside the CDR3, the full variable domain is DTGVSQNPRHKITKRGQNVTFRCDPISEHNRLYWYRQTLGQGPEFLTYFQNEAQLEKSRLLSDRFSAERPKGSFSTLEIQRTEQGDSAMYLCASSSNGQGAIDEQYFGPGTRLTVT.

The V gene is TRBV5-1, the J gene TRBJ2-1; the D is unclear. There are 11 residues in the CDR3. Trimming left V 4 bases short and J 9 bases short, with 8 bases between. Germline V CDR1 and CDR2: SGHRS, YFSETQ. DNA for the CDR3: TGCGCCAGCAGCGGCGGCAGTGAGCAGTTCTTC. This gives the protein CASSGGSEQFF.

The genes are TRBV28 and TRBJ2-3; TRBD2 aligns across 11 bases. Germline CDR1 reads MDHEN; CDR2 reads SYDVKM. CDR3 length: 16 residues. V shed 4 bases, J shed 3 bases, and the junction held 6 bases outside the gene matches. CDR3 in amino acids: CASSSLAGGLTDTQYF. The CDR3, as DNA: TGTGCCAGCAGTTCCTTAGCGGGGGGGCTAACAGATACGCAGTATTTT.

This clonotype was counted many times. V gene TRBV7-8 combines with J gene TRBJ2-5; 8 bases match TRBD1. This CDR3 is 16 amino acids long. Germline V gene data show CDR1 as SGHVS and CDR2 as FQNEAQ. V gave up 3 bases and J gave up 3 bases; unmatched junction bases: 9. The CDR3 coding sequence is TGTGCCAGCAGCTTGCTGACAGGGGCTAGGGAAGAGACCCAGTACTTC. It codes for CASSLLTGAREETQYF.

This clonotype has just a few counts. J is TRBJ2-3 and V is TRBV25-1; TRBD1 aligns across 7 bases. Germline-derived CDR1 and CDR2 are MGHDK and SYGVNS. Trimming took 3 bases from V and 0 from J; bases not matched to a gene: 3. The CDR3 totals 15 residues. The DNA for the CDR3 is TGTGCCAGCAGTGACGACAGGGCTAGCACAGATACGCAGTATTTT. Translation gives CASSDDRASTDTQYF.

This clonotype showed up many times. The J gene is TRBJ2-1, the V gene TRBV7-9; TRBD2 aligns across 12 bases. This CDR3 comprises 18 residues. V lost 10 bases and J lost 0; bases outside the gene matches: 13. Germline V lookup: CDR1 SEHNR, CDR2 FQNEAQ (reference sequence). For the CDR3, the DNA is TGTGCCACCTCCAGAATACTAGCGGGGGGCTTCTCCTACAATGAGCAGTTCTTC. Translated, it gives CATSRILAGGFSYNEQFF.

The V and J genes are TRBV27 and TRBJ2-1, with 7 bases fitting TRBD1. Looked up from germline, CDR1 is MNHEY and CDR2 is SMNVEV (reference sequence). The trim removed 10 bases at V and 2 bases at J, leaving 8 bases unmatched. This CDR3 is built from 14 residues. Here the CDR3 reads CAIATGTTYNEQFF. The DNA for the CDR3 is TGTGCCATAGCGACAGGGACCACCTACAATGAGCAGTTCTTC.